This entry features one T cell receptor (beta chain) sequence. Its antigen is undetermined. During the collection period, no donor immune events like infections were recorded. These data originate in a study of identifying expanded T cells in peripheral blood. Notes on the study in general: Differentially abundant clones: 1 to 1.5 between replicates, around 17 at around 15 days, 19 to 20 at four.

The CDR3 totals 11 residues. Trimming shortened V by 7 bases and J by 8 bases, and 9 bases separated the two germline ends. Looked up from germline, CDR1 is SEHNR and CDR2 is FQNEAQ (reference sequence). Clones were sequenced by immunoSEQ multiplex PCR, and TCRdb holds only the in-frame ones, with some missing. The repertoire holds about 120,000 clones, with more than 80% as singletons. The chain joins TRBV7-9 to TRBJ2-1; D gene ambiguous. Material for sequencing was blood. The clonotype was recovered from a person between 18 and 70 years old in good health. In DNA form, the CDR3 reads TGTGCCAGCACCATAGGGTATGAGCAGTTCTTC. This sequence encodes CASTIGYEQFF.